What follows are 20 T cell receptor beta chains derived from one specimen sequenced in a study of cytomegalovirus exposure and HLA in healthy donors. Repertoires were generated with immunoSEQ multiplex PCR, while TCRdb's copy carries only in-frame clones and drops some. The data contain roughly 80,000 clones, approximately 91% of them singletons. The material sequenced was PBMCs. The receptors stem from a man aged 30 to 39 in good health and CMV-seronegative.

V is TRBV7-9 and J is TRBJ1-4; TRBD1 matches at 7 bases. V shed 3 bases and J 5 bases; nucleotides not matched to a gene: 15. Germline CDR1 reads SEHNR; CDR2 reads FQNEAQ (reference sequence). This CDR3 contains 18 residues. The CDR3 sequence: CASSFPLREQGTNEKLFF. The CDR3 region has the DNA TGTGCCAGCAGCTTCCCCTTAAGGGAACAGGGGACGAATGAAAAACTGTTTTTT. Combining the CDR3 with reference TRBV7-9 and TRBJ1-4 gives the whole variable domain DTGVSQNPRHKITKRGQNVTFRCDPISEHNRLYWYRQTLGQGPEFLTYFQNEAQLEKSRLLSDRFSAERPKGSFSTLEIQRTEQGDSAMYLCASSFPLREQGTNEKLFFGSGTQLSVL.

CDR3 in amino acids: CASSLGRVDGELFF. The DNA of the CDR3 is TGCGCCAGCAGCTTGGGCAGGGTTGACGGGGAGCTGTTTTTT. This chain links TRBV5-1 with TRBJ2-2; perhaps TRBD1 as D (5 bases). Germline V gene lookup returns CDR1 SGHRS and CDR2 YFSETQ. The length of the CDR3 is 14 residues. Deletions cut 0 bases from V and 7 bases from J, with 10 bases between.

The rearrangement joins TRBV27 to TRBJ2-7; 10 positions agree with TRBD1. This CDR3 has 14 amino acids. The V gene end was trimmed by 5 bases and the J gene end by 3 bases; junction bases not matched to a gene: 4. Germline V gives CDR1 MNHEY, CDR2 SMNVEV (reference sequence). The CDR3 here is CASSGRDRGYEQYF. As DNA, the CDR3 is TGTGCCAGCAGTGGAAGGGACAGGGGCTACGAGCAGTACTTC.

The chain is built from TRBV5-1 and TRBJ2-7; 7 nucleotides match TRBD1. With 5 bases clipped from V and 2 bases from J, the junction kept 7 bases outside the gene matches. Germline values: CDR1 SGHRS, CDR2 YFSETQ. CDR3 length: 14 residues. CDR3 sequence: CASRTGIKAYEQYF. CDR3 in DNA: TGCGCCAGCAGGACAGGGATCAAAGCCTACGAGCAGTACTTC.

The chain links TRBV28 to TRBJ2-1, with 8 nucleotides matching TRBD2. There are 17 residues in the CDR3. The V and J ends lost 8 bases and 0 bases, in that order; junction bases with no gene match: 12. Germline V gene lookup returns CDR1 MDHEN and CDR2 SYDVKM. Here the CDR3 reads CASLPPLSGGSYNEQFF. In nucleotides, the CDR3 is TGTGCCAGCCTTCCCCCTCTGAGCGGGGGCTCCTACAATGAGCAGTTCTTC.

The chain links TRBV4-1 to TRBJ2-7; D may be TRBD2 (5 bases). Between the trimmed V and J ends, which lost 1 base and 2 bases, there was a span of 15 bases. Germline loops: CDR1 MGHRA, CDR2 YSYEKL. The CDR3 loop spans 16 amino acids. The CDR3 DNA reads TGCGCCAGCAGCCAAGTGAGGGCGGGTCTTGCCTACGAGCAGTACTTC. It specifies CASSQVRAGLAYEQYF.

This sequence joins TRBV6-5 and TRBJ2-7; tentative D call: TRBD1 (5 bases). CDR1 MNHEY and CDR2 SVGAGI come from the germline V gene. This CDR3 spans 13 amino acids. V was shortened by 2 bases and J by 1 base, with 6 bases between the two germline ends. The CDR3: CASSYRGSYEQYF. DNA of the CDR3: TGTGCCAGCAGTTACAGGGGATCCTACGAGCAGTACTTC.

This chain connects TRBV14 to TRBJ2-1, with D uncertain. Between the trimmed V and J ends, which lost 2 bases and 4 bases, there was a span of 6 bases. Germline V gives CDR1 SGHDN, CDR2 FVKESK. This CDR3 spans 13 amino acids. The chain's CDR3 is CASSQFLYNEQFF. CDR3 nucleotide sequence: TGTGCCAGCAGCCAATTTCTTTACAATGAGCAGTTCTTC.

This chain uses TRBV19 with TRBJ1-6, with TRBD1 matching 9 bases. The germline CDR1 and CDR2 sequences are LNHDA and SQIVND (reference sequence). Trimming at V came to 6 bases and at J to 13 bases, leaving 10 bases not matched to a gene. The CDR3 contains 14 residues. CDR3 in amino acids: CASSILGTGYPLHF. The CDR3 coding sequence is TGTGCCAGTAGCATACTTGGGACAGGGTACCCCCTCCACTTT.

The rearrangement joins TRBV18 to TRBJ1-1, with 10 bases identical to TRBD1. CDR3 length equals 18 residues. Unmatched junction bases numbered 14, after V lost 3 bases and J lost 4 bases. CDR1 is KGHSH, CDR2 LQKENI, per germline. Here the CDR3 DNA reads TGTGCCAGCTCACCCCCGGGACAGGGGAACGTATTGCTCACTGAAGCTTTCTTT. The encoded protein is CASSPPGQGNVLLTEAFF.

This clone has just one count. This chain links TRBV6-6 with TRBJ2-1; unclear D gene. The CDR3 sequence is 14 residues long. The germline gives CDR1 MNHNY, CDR2 SVGAGI (reference sequence). Trimming pared 7 bases from V and 0 bases from J, leaving 10 bases between. CDR3 residues: CASKEVSSYNEQFF. In nucleotides, the CDR3 is TGTGCCAGCAAAGAAGTGAGCTCCTACAATGAGCAGTTCTTC.

The V gene is TRBV30, the J gene TRBJ1-4; 11 bases are shared with TRBD1. The CDR3 totals 15 residues. The germline CDR1 and CDR2 sequences are GTSNPN and SVGIG (reference sequence). Unmatched junction bases numbered 8, after V lost 3 bases and J lost 8 bases. CDR3: CAWSGTGGSREKLFF. The CDR3, as DNA: TGTGCCTGGAGCGGGACAGGGGGTAGTAGGGAAAAACTGTTTTTT.

CDR3 residues: CASSPRRGAADTQYF. The CDR3 nucleotides read TGTGCCAGCAGCCCTCGTCGAGGTGCTGCAGATACGCAGTATTTT. V is TRBV14 and J is TRBJ2-3; D remains ambiguous. This CDR3 has 15 residues. The V and J ends lost 4 bases and 4 bases respectively, with 15 bases between them. Germline assignment: CDR1 SGHDN and CDR2 FVKESK.

The chain carries TRBV7-8 and TRBJ2-1; 9 positions agree with TRBD2. The V gene end was trimmed by 4 bases and the J gene end by 8 bases; junction bases not matched to a gene: 27. CDR1 is SGHVS and CDR2 is FQNEAQ in the germline V gene. The CDR3 extends over 21 amino acids. This CDR3 is CASSSEERIAGEFAWIDEQFF. CDR3 sequence (DNA): TGTGCCAGCAGCTCTGAGGAGCGAATAGCGGGAGAGTTCGCGTGGATTGATGAGCAGTTCTTC.

The rearrangement links TRBV4-1 to TRBJ1-3; no reliable D call. With 1 base removed from V and 3 bases from J, the gap between germline ends came to 13 bases. CDR3 length equals 16 residues. The germline V gene has CDR1 MGHRA and CDR2 YSYEKL. CDR3 in amino acids: CASSQVPISSGNTIYF. In nucleotides, the CDR3 is TGCGCCAGCAGCCAAGTCCCCATCTCTAGTGGAAACACCATATATTTT.

This chain connects TRBV9 to TRBJ2-1; TRBD1 aligns across 7 bases. V shed 0 bases, J shed 5 bases, and the junction held 2 bases outside the gene matches. Germline CDR1 SGDLS, CDR2 YYNGEE. The CDR3 covers 14 residues. The CDR3 bases are TGTGCCAGCAGCGTAGACGGGACAGACAATGAGCAGTTCTTC. Its translation is CASSVDGTDNEQFF.

The genes are TRBV6-5 and TRBJ1-5; D ambiguous. V was cut by 6 bases and J by 2 bases, with 11 bases left in between. CDR1 and CDR2 from the germline V gene are MNHEY and SVGAGI. The CDR3 is 14 residues long. The CDR3 sequence is CASRNPGGNQPQHF. The CDR3 DNA follows: TGTGCCAGCAGGAACCCCGGGGGCAATCAGCCCCAGCATTTT.

The chain combines TRBV9 with TRBJ2-7, with 7 positions matching TRBD2. The CDR3 is made up of 14 amino acids. The V gene end was trimmed by 3 bases and the J gene end by 1 base; junction bases not matched to a gene: 4. CDR1 is SGDLS and CDR2 is YYNGEE in the germline V gene. CDR3 sequence (DNA): TGTGCCAGCAGCGCGGGAGGTCCATCCTACGAGCAGTACTTC. It is translated as CASSAGGPSYEQYF.

The chain uses TRBV7-8 and TRBJ1-5; D is undetermined. This CDR3 has 15 residues. The germline CDR1 and CDR2 sequences are SGHVS and FQNEAQ. Deletions cut 5 bases from V and 3 bases from J, with 14 bases between. The CDR3 here is CASSPMRLPNQPQHF. DNA for the CDR3: TGTGCCAGCAGCCCAATGAGGTTGCCCAATCAGCCCCAGCATTTT.

The CDR3 DNA reads TGTGCCAGCAGTACACCGGGACAGGGAGCAGATACGCAGTATTTT. Translation gives CASSTPGQGADTQYF. This chain joins TRBV27 and TRBJ2-3; 9 nucleotides agree with TRBD1. This CDR3 spans 15 amino acids. V was pared by 5 bases and J by 4 bases, with 7 bases of the junction left unmatched. Germline CDR1 and CDR2: MNHEY and SMNVEV (reference sequence).